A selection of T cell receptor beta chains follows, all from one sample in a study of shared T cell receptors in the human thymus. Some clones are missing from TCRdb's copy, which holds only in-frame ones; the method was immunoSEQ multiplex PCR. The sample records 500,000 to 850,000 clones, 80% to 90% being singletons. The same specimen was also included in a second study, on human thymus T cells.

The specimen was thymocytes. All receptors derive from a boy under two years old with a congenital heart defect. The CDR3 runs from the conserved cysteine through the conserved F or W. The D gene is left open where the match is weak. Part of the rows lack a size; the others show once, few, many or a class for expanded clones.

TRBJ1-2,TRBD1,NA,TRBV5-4,TGTGCCAGCAGCTTGGGCAGGGGGGACTATGGCTACACCTTC,CASSLGRGDYGYTF
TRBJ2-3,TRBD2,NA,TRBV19,TGTGCCAGTAGTATTCCGCGGACTAGCGGGGTATCAGATACGCAGTATTTT,CASSIPRTSGVSDTQYF
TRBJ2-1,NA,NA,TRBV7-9,TGTGCCAGCAGCCCCGTCCGCAATGAGCAGTTCTTC,CASSPVRNEQFF
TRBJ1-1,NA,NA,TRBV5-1,TGCGCCAGCAGCTTGCGAACAGAATCGAACACTGAAGCTTTCTTT,CASSLRTESNTEAFF
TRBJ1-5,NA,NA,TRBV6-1,TGTGCCAGCAGTGACCCCGTATCTAGGGGCCCGACGAGCAATCAGCCCCAGCATTTT,CASSDPVSRGPTSNQPQHF
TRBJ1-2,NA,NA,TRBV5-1,TGCGCCAGCAGCTTGCTCTCCAGAGGGGGCTATGGCTACACCTTC,CASSLLSRGGYGYTF
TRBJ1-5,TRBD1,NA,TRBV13,TGTGCCAGCAGCTTGGGGGACAGGGGGCATGGTCAGCCCCAGCATTTT,CASSLGDRGHGQPQHF
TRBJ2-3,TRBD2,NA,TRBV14,TGTGCCAGCAGCGCGTTTGGCGGGAGGGCCGGAGATACGCAGTATTTT,CASSAFGGRAGDTQYF
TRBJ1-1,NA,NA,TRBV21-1,TGTGCCAGCGACATGGGGGAGGCAGGGGGCGGGAACACTGAAGCTTTCTTT,CASDMGEAGGGNTEAFF
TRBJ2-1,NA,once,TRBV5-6,TGTGCCAGCAGCTTGGAAGGTAATGGGCCTGTGTCCTACAATGAGCAGTTCTTC,CASSLEGNGPVSYNEQFF
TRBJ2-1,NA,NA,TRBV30,TGTGCCTGGAGTGTTTGCGGGAAGTACAATGAGCAGTTCTTC,CAWSVCGKYNEQFF
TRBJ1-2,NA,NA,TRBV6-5,TGTGCCAGCAGTTACTCGAGGCAGGGAGGGTATGGCTACACCTTC,CASSYSRQGGYGYTF
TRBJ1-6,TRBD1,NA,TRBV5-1,TGCGCCAGCAGCTTGGGACAGGGGCCCGAACCCCTCCACTTT,CASSLGQGPEPLHF
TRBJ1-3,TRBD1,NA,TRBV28,TGTGCCACCCAGGGGGGAGGTTTAGGCTCTGGAAACACCATATATTTT,CATQGGGLGSGNTIYF
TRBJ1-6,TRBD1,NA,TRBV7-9,TGTGCCAGCAGCTTAGATATGTTGGGGACAGGGTCTAATTCACCCCTCCACTTT,CASSLDMLGTGSNSPLHF
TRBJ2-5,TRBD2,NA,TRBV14,TGTGCCAGCAGCCAAGTTCCTAGCGGGACCCTAGAGACCCAGTACTTC,CASSQVPSGTLETQYF
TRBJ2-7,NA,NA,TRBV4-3,TGCGCCAGCAGCCACGCGGTCCAGACTCCCTACGAGCAGTACTTC,CASSHAVQTPYEQYF
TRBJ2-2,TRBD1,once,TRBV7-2,TGTGCCAGCAGCAATCGGACAGGGCCGAACACCGGGGAGCTGTTTTTT,CASSNRTGPNTGELFF
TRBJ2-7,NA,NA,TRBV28,TGTGCCAGCAGTTTAACAGGGTCCCACGAGCAGTACTTC,CASSLTGSHEQYF
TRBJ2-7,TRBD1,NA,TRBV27,TGTGCCAGCAGTTCTTACGGGACAGGGGACTACGAGCAGTACTTC,CASSSYGTGDYEQYF
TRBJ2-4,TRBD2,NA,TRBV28,TGTGCCAGCAGTATCGGGACTAGCGCTCCTCAACCCAGAAACATTCAGTACTTC,CASSIGTSAPQPRNIQYF
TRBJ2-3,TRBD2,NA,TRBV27,TGTGCCAGCAGTTTATCGGCTAGCGGGAGGTCCACAGATACGCAGTATTTT,CASSLSASGRSTDTQYF
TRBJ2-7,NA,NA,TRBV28,TGTGCCAGCAGTTTTCGGGCTCGGGATAGCTACGAGCAGTACTTC,CASSFRARDSYEQYF
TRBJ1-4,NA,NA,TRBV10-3,TGTGCCATCAGCGGGGCCCAGGGGAGTGAAAAACTGTTTTTT,CAISGAQGSEKLFF
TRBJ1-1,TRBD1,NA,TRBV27,TGTGCCAGCGGACAGGTAAACACTGAAGCTTTCTTT,CASGQVNTEAFF
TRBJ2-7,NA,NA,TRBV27,TGTGCCAGCAGTTCCCTCCCAAAAGGGACTTCTAGCTCCTACGAGCAGTACTTC,CASSSLPKGTSSSYEQYF
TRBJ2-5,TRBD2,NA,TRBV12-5,TGTGCTAGTGGTCCGCTCGTGTGGCGGGAGGGACGAGAGACCCAGTACTTC,CASGPLVWREGRETQYF
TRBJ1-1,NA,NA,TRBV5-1,TGCGCCAGCAGCTTGAGCAAACAGGAGAACACTGAAGCTTTCTTT,CASSLSKQENTEAFF
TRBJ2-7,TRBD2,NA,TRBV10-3,TGTGCCATCCTTGGTGTGGGGGGGTACGAGCAGTACTTC,CAILGVGGYEQYF
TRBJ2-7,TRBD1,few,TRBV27,TGTGCCAGCAGTCCGAGTTGGGACAGGGTAAACTACGAGCAGTACTTC,CASSPSWDRVNYEQYF
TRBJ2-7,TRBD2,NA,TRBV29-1,TGCAGCGTTGAAGTTCCTTGGCTAGCGGGGGGCGAGCAGTACTTC,CSVEVPWLAGGEQYF
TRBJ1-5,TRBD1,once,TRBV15,TGTGCCACCAGCAGAGATCCTAGGACAGGGCCCTTATCTGTAAGGCCCCAGCATTTT,CATSRDPRTGPLSVRPQHF
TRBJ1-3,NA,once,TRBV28,TGTGCCAGCAGTGTGCTGTTTACGGGCACCATATATTTT,CASSVLFTGTIYF
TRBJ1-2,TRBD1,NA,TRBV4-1,TGCGCCAGCAGCCAAGATGCGGCCAGGGGGTTTCTGCCTAACTATGGCTACACCTTC,CASSQDAARGFLPNYGYTF
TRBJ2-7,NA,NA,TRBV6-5,TGTGCCACCCACCACCGTTTAGGGGCCGAGCAGTACTTC,CATHHRLGAEQYF
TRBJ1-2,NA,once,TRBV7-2,TGTGCCAGCACGCAGAGGGAGGGGCAGGGCTACACCTTC,CASTQREGQGYTF
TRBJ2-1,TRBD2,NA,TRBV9,TGTGCCAGCAGCCCGAATCCTAGCGGGAGGAAGTACAATGAGCAGTTCTTC,CASSPNPSGRKYNEQFF
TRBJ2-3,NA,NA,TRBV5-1,TGCGCCAGCAGCTTGGCCCCTTTACTAACCCCACCCGCGGCAGATACGCAGTATTTT,CASSLAPLLTPPAADTQYF
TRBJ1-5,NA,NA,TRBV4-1,TGCGCCAGCAGCCAAACACCGGGACATTCCAATCAGCCCCAGCATTTT,CASSQTPGHSNQPQHF
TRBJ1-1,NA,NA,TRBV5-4,TGTGCCAGCAGCATTCTTGGACACTTGACTGAAGCTTTCTTT,CASSILGHLTEAFF
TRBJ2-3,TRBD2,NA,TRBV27,TGTGCCAGCAGTTACCTAGCGGCCCCCACAGATACGCAGTATTTT,CASSYLAAPTDTQYF
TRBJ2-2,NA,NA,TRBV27,TGTGCCAGCAGTTCTCCTAGCCGTAACACCGGGGAGCTGTTTTTT,CASSSPSRNTGELFF
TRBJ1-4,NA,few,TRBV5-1,TGCGCCAGCAGCTTGGATACAGGGCGAGAAAAACTGTTTTTT,CASSLDTGREKLFF